This passage covers 12 T cell receptor beta chains from one sample sequenced in a study of OX40 agonist ivuxolimab in advanced cancers. Sequencing used immunoSEQ multiplex PCR; TCRdb keeps in-frame clones, though not all of them. Seen here are 35,000 to 45,000 clones, around 87% observed once, and the top ten hold 3.6%. The specimen was CD4+ or CD8+ T cells sorted from blood, collected in a trial of the OX40 agonist ivuxolimab. The receptors here all came from an adult with an advanced solid tumor such as melanoma, head and neck, liver or kidney cancer.

The chain links TRBV2 to TRBJ1-6; D is uncertain. Trimming cost V 0 bases and J 12 bases, with 6 bases left between them. The CDR3 has 12 amino acids. The V gene's germline CDR1 is SNHLY and CDR2 FYNNEI. The CDR3 DNA follows: TGTGCCAGCAGTGAAGCGAAGCTACCCCTCCACTTT. Translation: CASSEAKLPLHF. Drawing the rest from reference TRBV2 and TRBJ1-6, the complete variable domain is EPEVTQTPSHQVTQMGQEVILRCVPISNHLYFYWYRQILGQKVEFLVSFYNNEISEKSEIFDDQFSVERPDGSNFTLKIRSTKLEDSAMYFCASSEAKLPLHFGNGTRLTVT.

V usage is TRBV5-4 and J usage is TRBJ2-7, with D perhaps matching TRBD2 (6 bases). With 2 bases removed from V and 7 bases from J, the gap between germline ends came to 19 bases. CDR1 and CDR2 from the germline V gene are SGHNT and YYREEE (reference sequence). The CDR3 spans 15 residues. CDR3: CASSLGGTSLREQYF. Here the CDR3 DNA reads TGTGCCAGCAGCTTAGGCGGGACCAGTTTACGAGAGCAGTACTTC.

V gene TRBV6-5 combines with J gene TRBJ2-7; TRBD1 matches at 7 bases. The germline V gene encodes CDR1 MNHEY and CDR2 SVGAGI. The trim removed 6 bases at V and 3 bases at J, leaving 8 bases unmatched. The CDR3 is 14 amino acids. CDR3 bases: TGTGCCAGCAGCAAGAACGACAGGGTCTACGAGCAGTACTTC. Its translation: CASSKNDRVYEQYF.

The chain links TRBV2 to TRBJ1-1; 7 nucleotides align to TRBD1. V lost 8 bases, J lost 1 base, and 7 bases stayed unmatched. CDR1 and CDR2 from the germline V gene are SNHLY and FYNNEI. The CDR3 loop spans 14 amino acids. The CDR3 sequence: CASSTNRGNTEAFF. The CDR3 region has the DNA TGTGCCAGCTCTACTAACAGGGGGAACACTGAAGCTTTCTTT. The full variable domain, with the rest looked up from reference TRBV2 and TRBJ1-1, is EPEVTQTPSHQVTQMGQEVILRCVPISNHLYFYWYRQILGQKVEFLVSFYNNEISEKSEIFDDQFSVERPDGSNFTLKIRSTKLEDSAMYFCASSTNRGNTEAFFGQGTRLTVV.

The chain recombines TRBV6-4 with TRBJ2-2; 8 bases align to TRBD1. With 6 bases clipped from V and 0 bases from J, the junction kept 3 bases outside the gene matches. CDR1 and CDR2 (germline): MRHNA, SNTAGT. The CDR3 loop spans 15 amino acids. CDR3 region: CASSRQGSNTGELFF. The CDR3 bases are TGTGCCAGCAGCCGACAGGGGTCGAACACCGGGGAGCTGTTTTTT.

The chain recombines TRBV11-2 with TRBJ2-3; D is unclear. CDR3 length: 12 residues. Per germline, CDR1 SGHAT and CDR2 FQNNGV. V was clipped by 0 bases and J by 6 bases, with 4 bases between them. The CDR3 here is CASSLEADTQYF. The CDR3 coding sequence is TGTGCCAGCAGCTTAGAGGCGGATACGCAGTATTTT.

The gene calls are TRBV11-2 and TRBJ2-3, with D unclear. Germline CDR1 reads SGHAT; CDR2 reads FQNNGV. The CDR3 loop spans 13 amino acids. Trimming removed 4 bases from V and 9 bases from J, with 14 bases in between. The CDR3 reads CASSSVRGKTQYF. As DNA, the CDR3 is TGTGCCAGCAGCTCTGTCCGTGGCAAGACGCAGTATTTT.

This sequence joins TRBV15 and TRBJ2-5; 9 positions agree with TRBD2. Germline V gene data show CDR1 as LNHNV and CDR2 as YYDKDF (reference sequence). The CDR3 runs 15 residues. V lost 0 bases to trimming and J lost 9 bases; unmatched junction nucleotides: 8. The CDR3 region is CATSRDWGQREAQYF. In nucleotides, the CDR3 is TGTGCCACCAGCAGAGATTGGGGACAGCGGGAGGCCCAGTACTTC.

The chain has TRBV11-3 and TRBJ1-3; D is perhaps TRBD1 (5 bases). Germline CDR1 SGHNT, CDR2 YENEEA. This CDR3 contains 16 residues. V lost 0 bases to trimming and J lost 0 bases, with 9 bases between them. DNA for the CDR3: TGTGCCAGCAGCTTAGAACAGGCCCTCTCTGGAAACACCATATATTTT. It yields the protein CASSLEQALSGNTIYF. The variable domain in full, with the rest retrieved from reference TRBV11-3 and TRBJ1-3, is EAGVVQSPRYKIIEKKQPVAFWCNPISGHNTLYWYLQNLGQGPELLIRYENEEAVDDSQLPKDRFSAERLKGVDSTLKIQPAELGDSAVYLCASSLEQALSGNTIYFGEGSWLTVV.

The V call is TRBV29-1, the J call TRBJ2-7; a possible D gene is TRBD2 (5 bases). There are 16 residues in the CDR3. Trimming removed 1 base at V and 0 bases at J, with 16 bases between. CDR1 is SQVTM and CDR2 is ANQGSEA in the germline V gene. The CDR3 spells CSVEGRSGESSYEQYF. The CDR3 DNA reads TGCAGCGTTGAAGGTCGCAGCGGAGAGAGCTCCTACGAGCAGTACTTC.

The chain is built from TRBV7-8 and TRBJ2-7, with TRBD1 as a possible D gene (7 bases). Germline loops: CDR1 SGHVS, CDR2 FQNEAQ. Trimming cost V 5 bases and J 2 bases, with 13 bases left between them. CDR3 length equals 14 residues. CDR3 sequence: CASSRGTETYEQYF. CDR3 sequence (DNA): TGTGCCAGCAGCCGCGGGACAGAGACCTACGAGCAGTACTTC.

This clone showed up just a few times. The chain has TRBV7-9 and TRBJ1-5, with 9 bases aligning to TRBD1. The germline V gene has CDR1 SEHNR and CDR2 FQNEAQ (reference sequence). Losses at the gene ends were 5 bases for V and 7 bases for J; bases not matched to a gene: 12. The length of the CDR3 is 16 residues. The CDR3 nucleotides read TGTGCCAGCAGCAAAGAACTGACAGGGGGAAACCAGCCCCAGCATTTT. Translating gives CASSKELTGGNQPQHF.